This T cell receptor (beta chain) was recorded in a study of naive and memory T cell subsets. Per germline, CDR1 GTSNPN and CDR2 SVGIG (reference sequence). The CDR3 loop spans 12 amino acids. Concerning this clonotype itself: The junction does not match germline at one end; this may be a read error.

The library had UMIs added by 3' ligation of an oligonucleotide to TCR cDNA. Amplification of ligated cDNA took four PCR rounds with SP2 and nested alpha and beta constant primers. TCRdb reprocessed the 5' RACE reads with MiXCR, giving one entry per CDR3 protein. Of about 62,000 distinct CDR3 sequences in the sample, 8% were seen once. This sequence joins TRBV30 and TRBJ2-3; D uncertain. This clonotype was sampled from a female donor in good health. CDR3 nucleotides: TGTGCCAGGAGTGTAACCACAGATACGCAGTATTTT. Its translation is CARSVTTDTQYF.